This entry features one T cell receptor (beta chain) sequence. This clonotype registers as medium-sized (0.01 to 0.1%) within its sample. No cognate antigen has been identified for it. No clone much larger than this one lies a single base away; base qualities are absent. V drops 1 base and J drops 8 bases, leaving 15 bases in between. The germline V gene gives CDR1 as SGHTA and CDR2 as FQGNSA. The CDR3 starts with the cysteine, ends with the phenylalanine, and has 15 residues. Left in the record is the CDR3 DNA by itself, 45 bases read in frame from the first base. This sample is part of a study of T cell repertoires in aging, cancer and after chemotherapy (dated by TCRdb to about 2019). For context, the study as a whole: Donors spanned six age groups from 30 or younger to 70 or older, with at least three individuals per group. The full dataset contained roughly 9 million TCR reads. Alongside some 98 healthy donors serving as a reference group, the cohort included some 220 cancer patients, of whom roughly 92 had hematological cancers and around 120 had solid cancers. In the solid tumor group, paired pre- and post-chemotherapy samples were obtained from brain tumor (glioblastoma) patients receiving temozolomide-based therapy. The study profiled peripheral blood TCR beta repertoires from healthy donors and cancer patients to examine immunoaging and T cell reconstitution after chemotherapy. The full study reports these points: The authors noted that the repertoire data do not allow conclusions about immunological memory after chemotherapy. An increase in median generation probability over the chemotherapy interval was observed in both cancer cohorts, suggesting that the repertoire was reconstituted through rebound thymic output. In healthy donors, the decline in TCR diversity with age was mainly due to loss of richness, whereas in cancer patients loss of evenness also played a role. Significantly lower blood TCR diversity and higher clonality were observed in untreated patients with hematological or solid cancers than in age-matched healthy donors.

Rearranged TRB sequences spanning V, D and J segments were amplified in a multiplex touch-down PCR with a mixed TRB-A/B primer pool. Illumina adapters and sample indices were added to the amplicons in two consecutive PCR reactions performed with Phusion HS II polymerase. After gel purification with the NucleoSpin Gel and PCR Clean-up kit, the amplicons were checked using Qubit and an Agilent 2100 Bioanalyzer. Libraries were sequenced on an Illumina MiSeq using 600-cycle, single-indexed, paired-end runs. For the original study's pipeline: Processing of the TRB sequences was carried out with MiXCR versions 2.12 and 3.0.5. Each unique CDR3 nucleotide sequence was counted as one clone, and only productive sequences with at least two reads were retained. The repertoire metrics were Shannon diversity, evenness, clonality (calculated as one minus evenness), and diversity profiles parameterized by alpha from 0 to 5. The IGoR algorithm was used to calculate generation probabilities for clones in the paired samples taken before and after chemotherapy. TCRdb reran the public reads through fastp at Q25 and MiXCR, keeping productive beta chains. When rows share a CDR3 protein, they turn into one entry using the most common DNA and genes. The V and J calls come from TCRdb's annotation, not from the publication. The sample table lists fewer than 2,500 distinct CDR3 sequences, roughly 25% of them with a count of one. Around 33% of the sample is held by the ten biggest clonotypes.

Instead of sorted cells or RNA, genomic DNA extracted from peripheral blood served as the source for amplifying TCR beta rearrangements. What was sequenced was blood. The receptor chain draws on TRBV7-2 and TRBJ2-4; the D gene could be either TRBD1 or TRBD2, each agreeing at 5 bases. This clonotype was obtained from a human donor with a solid tumor. The CDR3 sequence is CASSLGALRGDIQYF. Read as DNA, the sequence is TGTGCCAGCAGCTTAGGAGCCCTGAGGGGAGACATTCAGTACTTC. The reference TRBV7-2 and TRBJ2-4 proteins fill in what lies around the CDR3, so the full variable domain reads GAGVSQSPSNKVTEKGKDVELRCDPISGHTALYWYRQSLGQGLEFLIYFQGNSAPDKSGLPSDRFSAERTGGSVSTLTIQRTQQEDSAVYLCASSLGALRGDIQYFGAGTRLSVL.